The table lists the clone carrying this TCR beta chain with many counts. Its antigen remains unknown. The data stem from a study of spatial heterogeneity in lung cancer. Each CDR3 protein is one row after TCRdb ran MiXCR on the 5' RACE reads. The sample shows some 10,000 distinct CDR3 sequences, roughly 14% of them seen only once. The CDR3 has 14 amino acids. Unmatched junction bases numbered 4, after V lost 0 bases and J lost 4 bases. Germline loops: CDR1 SQVTM, CDR2 ANQGSEA. Described time point: sample taken at primary tumor resection. Broader study findings: How many expanded intratumoral alpha and beta TCRs were present tracked the tumor mutation count, which was a count of nonsynonymous mutations.

The source is a male donor with early-stage non-small cell lung cancer. This rearrangement joins TRBV29-1 to TRBJ1-2, with 8 nucleotides matching TRBD1. The sequencing used lung tumor tissue, collected at surgery. The CDR3 loop reads CSVEETGAGYGYTF. The CDR3 DNA reads as TGCAGCGTTGAAGAGACAGGGGCGGGCTATGGCTACACCTTC.